Listed below are T cell receptor beta chains from one sample, sequenced in a study of cytomegalovirus exposure and HLA in healthy donors. Produced via immunoSEQ multiplex PCR; TCRdb's table is partial and in-frame only. The repertoire holds fewer than 250,000 clones, 80% to 90% seen once, with about 2% in the top ten. Specimen: PBMCs. Every receptor here comes from a woman aged 18-30 years in good health and CMV-seropositive. Both conserved end residues are trimmed from each CDR3.

V gene	J gene	CDR3 protein
TRBV6-4	TRBJ2-3	ASSRTGAGTDTQY
TRBV10-2	TRBJ2-7	ASSSRATYEQY
TRBV2	TRBJ1-4	ASSAAGQGIEKLF
TRBV9	TRBJ2-7	ASSVDEGYEQY
TRBV2	TRBJ2-7	ASTVLAGGAGEQY
TRBV30	TRBJ1-1	AWAHGSGTEAF
TRBV6-6	TRBJ1-4	ASSYSIGVREKLF
TRBV5-1	TRBJ2-7	ASSGRGNEQY
TRBV28	TRBJ1-2	ASSRGYGYT
TRBV30	TRBJ2-7	AWGTAFEQY
TRBV21-1	TRBJ2-7	ASTNPPRTASYEQY
TRBV7-9	TRBJ2-1	AKSGESKDEQF
TRBV6-5	TRBJ1-5	ASSKQGDSNQPQH
TRBV18	TRBJ2-5	ASSREETQY
TRBV7-8	TRBJ2-1	ASSGSLAGGSYNEQF
TRBV9	TRBJ2-1	ASSVAGGDSSYNEQF
TRBV30	TRBJ1-5	AWSTGVGNQPQH
TRBV2	TRBJ2-3	ASSDRDTQY
TRBV5-4	TRBJ1-1	ASSLRTGVIGTEAF
TRBV4-1	TRBJ2-3	ASSQGSNTDTQY
TRBV28	TRBJ1-2	ASSRTGGYGYT
TRBV4-1	TRBJ2-3	ASSQEGGNSGTQY
TRBV10-3	TRBJ1-5	AISESRQGADQPQH
TRBV6-1	TRBJ2-3	ASSWTGAGDTQY
TRBV5-1	TRBJ1-1	ASSLVVGGNTEAF
TRBV9	TRBJ2-5	ASSKRGGAGAQETQY
TRBV4-2	TRBJ1-2	ASSQDQRTGGFYGYT
TRBV10-3	TRBJ1-3	AHLGDSGNTIY
TRBV19	TRBJ1-5	ASSRNWDRVSNQPQH
TRBV2	TRBJ2-7	ASRNLRPGGTYEQY
TRBV20-1	TRBJ1-1	SARRGEAF
TRBV5-4	TRBJ2-3	ASSLVLGRGDTQY
TRBV28	TRBJ1-2	ASSPPEQGYGYT
TRBV28	TRBJ1-1	ASSRDGEGLGTEAF
TRBV19	TRBJ1-1	ASSPGGTSGFGAF
TRBV2	TRBJ1-5	ASSPWSTVANQPQH